A few counts support the clone carrying this TCR beta chain. Its specificity is not known. This entry belongs to a study of cytomegalovirus exposure and HLA in healthy donors. The CDR3 has 14 amino acids. The germline CDR1 and CDR2 sequences are MNHEY and SVGAGI. Trimming removed 4 bases at V and 0 bases at J, with 9 bases between. Study outcomes and limitations: The authors later found most CMV-associated TCR beta chains appeared HLA-restricted. Productive status was seen about 87% or about 30% of the time for most TCR beta V segments in an earlier analysis.

PCR involved 60 Vbeta and 13 Jbeta primers. Clones were sequenced by immunoSEQ multiplex PCR, and TCRdb holds only the in-frame ones, with some missing. The table includes about 120,000 clones, under 90% detected once. This TCR was recovered from a woman aged 40 to 49 in good health and CMV-seronegative. Sequencing used PBMCs. The chain carries TRBV6-5 and TRBJ1-1; D is possibly TRBD1 (5 bases). CDR3 sequence (DNA): TGTGCCAGCAGTTCCCCAGGGTTGAACACTGAAGCTTTCTTT. Its protein is CASSSPGLNTEAFF.